These 13 T cell receptor beta chains share one sample of origin, sequenced in a study of blood T cell repertoires in COVID-19. TCRdb's table, derived via immunoSEQ multiplex PCR, lists solely in-frame clones and lacks some. In the table there are around 100,000 clones, more than 80% of which are singletons. The specimen sequenced was peripheral blood. The origin of the receptors is a woman aged 40 to 50 with acute or convalescent COVID-19.

The chain employs TRBV7-2 and TRBJ2-7; 8 bases agree with TRBD2. Germline CDR1 SGHTA, CDR2 FQGNSA. There are 14 residues in the CDR3. The ends lost 7 bases at V and 3 bases at J; junction bases unmatched: 8. The CDR3 region has the DNA TGTGCCAGCACCCCCGGGGGGGGAAACTACGAGCAGTACTTC. Translated, it gives CASTPGGGNYEQYF.

The V gene is TRBV6-6, the J gene TRBJ1-1; no clear D. The germline CDR1 and CDR2 sequences are MNHNY and SVGAGI (reference sequence). V lost 6 bases, J lost 0 bases, and 8 bases lay in between. This CDR3 region has 13 residues. CDR3 DNA: TGTGCCAGCAGGGTACAGTTGAACACTGAAGCTTTCTTT. Residues: CASRVQLNTEAFF.

The J gene is TRBJ1-2, the V gene TRBV7-8, with 8 nucleotides matching TRBD1. The CDR3 contains 16 residues. The J segment lost 2 bases and the V segment lost 1 base, leaving 6 bases of the junction unmatched. Germline V lookup: CDR1 SGHVS, CDR2 FQNEAQ. The CDR3 region is CASSLGQDRANYGYTF. CDR3 in DNA: TGTGCCAGCAGCTTAGGACAGGACAGGGCCAACTATGGCTACACCTTC.

The V gene is TRBV7-9, the J gene TRBJ2-7; D unclear. Trimming left V 2 bases short and J 5 bases short, with 7 bases between. The germline CDR1 and CDR2 sequences are SEHNR and FQNEAQ (reference sequence). The CDR3 has 12 residues. CDR3 DNA: TGTGCCAGCAGCTTACAGTTCCACGAGCAGTACTTC. Translated, it gives CASSLQFHEQYF.

This clone was seen at least ten times. This chain joins TRBV2 and TRBJ1-5, with D possibly TRBD1 on 5 matching bases. CDR1 and CDR2 (germline): SNHLY, FYNNEI. V was shortened by 8 bases and J by 6 bases, with 17 bases between the two germline ends. The CDR3 covers 14 residues. This CDR3 is CASSPLGGSQPQHF. The DNA of the CDR3 is TGTGCCAGCTCCCCCCTTGGGGGGTCTCAGCCCCAGCATTTT.

This chain links TRBV6-5 with TRBJ1-4, with no clear D. The length of the CDR3 is 15 residues. The V end lost 0 bases, the J end lost 8 bases, and 13 bases lay between the germline ends. In germline, CDR1 is MNHEY, CDR2 SVGAGI. The DNA for the CDR3 is TGTGCCAGCAGTTACTCGTTAAGGCGGAGAGAAAAACTGTTTTTT. Its protein product is CASSYSLRRREKLFF.

The chain combines TRBV5-4 with TRBJ1-5; unclear D gene. The CDR3 spans 12 residues. The ends were cut back, 3 bases at V and 4 bases at J, with 5 bases in the middle. CDR1 SGHNT and CDR2 YYREEE come from the germline V gene (reference sequence). The CDR3: CASSSPNQPQHF. CDR3 coding DNA: TGTGCCAGCAGCTCCCCAAATCAGCCCCAGCATTTT. The complete variable domain, with remaining parts taken from reference TRBV5-4 and TRBJ1-5, reads ETGVTQSPTHLIKTRGQQVTLRCSSQSGHNTVSWYQQALGQGPQFIFQYYREEENGRGNFPPRFSGLQFPNYSSELNVNALELDDSALYLCASSSPNQPQHFGDGTRLSIL.

The chain employs TRBV14 and TRBJ1-1; 7 bases line up with TRBD1. V shed 4 bases, J shed 5 bases, and the junction held 4 bases outside the gene matches. The CDR3 covers 13 residues. Germline loops: CDR1 SGHDN, CDR2 FVKESK. The CDR3 region is CASSPDRRTEAFF. The CDR3 DNA reads TGTGCCAGCAGCCCGGACAGGCGTACTGAAGCTTTCTTT. Full variable domain (outside the CDR3, taken from reference TRBV14 and TRBJ1-1): EAGVTQFPSHSVIEKGQTVTLRCDPISGHDNLYWYRRVMGKEIKFLLHFVKESKQDESGMPNNRFLAERTGGTYSTLKVQPAELEDSGVYFCASSPDRRTEAFFGQGTRLTVV.

As to this clone: Possible read error: a much larger clone is one base away. V is TRBV2 and J is TRBJ2-6; TRBD1 is a possible D gene (6 bases). V lost 6 bases and J lost 1, with 7 bases in between. The germline V gene encodes CDR1 SNHLY and CDR2 FYNNEI. The CDR3 sequence is 14 residues long. For the CDR3, the DNA is TGTGCCAGCAGAACAGGGTCTGGGGCCAACGTCCTGACTTTC. Translating gives CASRTGSGANVLTF.

This chain joins TRBV11-2 and TRBJ2-2, with a tentative D call TRBD1 (6 bases). The V and J ends lost 2 bases and 5 bases respectively, with 18 bases between them. The CDR3 is 17 residues long. Germline assignment: CDR1 SGHAT and CDR2 FQNNGV. CDR3 in amino acids: CASSLRNPGHITGELFF. CDR3 nucleotides: TGTGCCAGCAGCTTAAGGAACCCGGGACACATTACCGGGGAGCTGTTTTTT.

This chain uses TRBV5-1 with TRBJ2-3; no clear D gene. The CDR3 loop spans 16 amino acids. Germline loops: CDR1 SGHRS, CDR2 YFSETQ. With 0 bases removed from V and 1 base from J, the gap between germline ends came to 12 bases. The CDR3 sequence: CASSLGFRGGTDTQYF. CDR3 nucleotide sequence: TGCGCCAGCAGCTTGGGGTTCCGAGGCGGCACAGATACGCAGTATTTT.

The V and J genes are TRBV14 and TRBJ1-4; 8 bases are shared with TRBD1. Germline lookup yields CDR1 SGHDN and CDR2 FVKESK. The CDR3 extends over 16 amino acids. V dropped 3 bases and J dropped 8; count of bases not matched to a gene: 11. As DNA, the CDR3 is TGTGCCAGCAGCCAGAACAGGGGGGAACGAAACGAAAAACTGTTTTTT. Translated: CASSQNRGERNEKLFF.

This clone was recorded once. The chain uses TRBV3-1 (or the pseudogene TRBV3-2) and TRBJ2-2; maybe TRBD2 (6 bases). Germline V gene sequence: CDR1 LGHDT, CDR2 YNNKEL (reference sequence). The CDR3 runs to 16 residues. Trimming shortened V by 5 bases and J by 4 bases, and 17 bases separated the two germline ends. In DNA, the CDR3 is TGTGCCAGCAGCTTCCGCCGGGCCGGGGGCACCGGGGAGCTGTTTTTT. It encodes CASSFRRAGGTGELFF.